These 3 T cell receptor beta chains originate from one sample sequenced in a study of T cell responses to AZD1222 COVID-19 vaccine. Sequencing was performed with immunoSEQ multiplex PCR; in TCRdb, only in-frame clones are kept and a portion is missing. This sample has approximately 180,000 clones, with around nine tenths found just once. Specimen: peripheral blood, collected on day 0 of AZD1222 vaccination. These TCRs come from an adult in good health.

J is TRBJ2-7 and V is TRBV12-3 or TRBV12-4, with D possibly TRBD2 on 6 matching bases. The CDR3 consists of 13 residues. The V end was cut by 3 bases, the J end by 7 bases, with 13 bases between. The CDR3 sequence: CASSFEAGREQYF. The CDR3 DNA sequence: TGTGCCAGCAGTTTTGAGGCAGGGAGGGAGCAGTACTTC.

J is TRBJ1-1 and V is TRBV5-4, with D possibly matching TRBD1 (5 bases). With 3 bases removed from V and 3 bases from J, the gap between germline ends came to 15 bases. The germline CDR1 and CDR2 sequences are SGHNT and YYREEE (reference sequence). The CDR3 is 15 amino acids. CDR3 in amino acids: CASSSSGIHYTEAFF. In DNA form, the CDR3 reads TGTGCCAGCAGCTCTTCAGGGATACATTACACTGAAGCTTTCTTT.

V gene TRBV5-1 combines with J gene TRBJ2-7, with TRBD1 matching 9 bases. The germline V gene has CDR1 SGHRS and CDR2 YFSETQ. CDR3 size: 14 residues. Trimming at V came to 4 bases and at J to 5 bases, leaving 7 bases not matched to a gene. CDR3 protein: CASSPDRGGDEQYF. In nucleotides, the CDR3 is TGCGCCAGCAGCCCGGACAGGGGAGGTGACGAGCAGTACTTC. Full variable domain (rest looked up from reference TRBV5-1 and TRBJ2-7): KAGVTQTPRYLIKTRGQQVTLSCSPISGHRSVSWYQQTPGQGLQFLFEYFSETQRNKGNFPGRFSGRQFSNSRSEMNVSTLELGDSALYLCASSPDRGGDEQYFGPGTRLTVT.